The 31 T cell receptor beta chains given below trace back to one sample, sequenced in a study of CD8 T cells in Susac syndrome. Random hexamers primed reverse transcription of about 0.5 to 1 ug RNA. A single record per CDR3 protein comes from TCRdb applying MiXCR to the immunoSEQ multiplex PCR reads. The sample consists of 110,000 to 150,000 distinct CDR3 sequences, approximately 96% of them appearing once. The sequenced sample consisted of CD4+ T cells from PBMCs. These TCRs come from a human donor with Susac syndrome.

The chain uses TRBV28 and TRBJ1-6, with TRBD1 matching over 7 bases. Trimming took 7 bases from V and 7 from J; bases not matched to a gene: 4. Germline CDR1 MDHEN, CDR2 SYDVKM. This CDR3 contains 13 residues. This CDR3 reads CASKQGINSPLHF. The DNA of the CDR3 is TGTGCCAGCAAACAGGGGATAAATTCACCCCTCCACTTT.

This chain uses TRBV15 with TRBJ2-5; D remains unclear. The V gene lost 0 bases and the J gene lost 5 bases, with 4 bases spanning the gap. CDR1 is LNHNV, CDR2 YYDKDF, per germline (reference sequence). The CDR3 totals 12 residues. CDR3 bases: TGTGCCACCAGCAGAGATGGGGAGACCCAGTACTTC. The encoded protein is CATSRDGETQYF.

J is TRBJ2-1 and V is TRBV9; D is possibly TRBD2 (6 bases). V was trimmed by 2 bases and J by 0 bases, leaving 9 bases between them. This CDR3 contains 15 residues. Per the germline V gene, CDR1 is SGDLS and CDR2 is YYNGEE. The DNA for the CDR3 is TGTGCCAGCAGCGTCTCGGAGGGCTCCTACAATGAGCAGTTCTTC. It is translated as CASSVSEGSYNEQFF.

This sequence joins TRBV12-3 or TRBV12-4 and TRBJ2-1, with 9 bases fitting TRBD2. The J segment lost 10 bases and the V segment lost 6 bases, leaving 10 bases of the junction unmatched. This CDR3 spans 14 amino acids. The CDR3 here is CASRSSGGQREQFF. The CDR3 DNA reads TGTGCCAGCAGGAGTAGCGGGGGACAAAGGGAGCAGTTCTTC.

The V call is TRBV6-5, the J call TRBJ2-5; 7 bases line up with TRBD2. Trimming at V came to 6 bases and at J to 5 bases, leaving 6 bases not matched to a gene. Germline lookup yields CDR1 MNHEY and CDR2 SVGAGI. The CDR3 loop spans 13 amino acids. The CDR3: CASSRWGGETQYF. In nucleotides, the CDR3 is TGTGCCAGCAGCAGATGGGGGGGTGAGACCCAGTACTTC.

V gene TRBV28 combines with J gene TRBJ2-7; tentative D call: TRBD1 (7 bases). The CDR3 is made up of 13 amino acids. Germline-derived CDR1 and CDR2 are MDHEN and SYDVKM. Trimming took off 10 bases at V and 1 base at J, with 14 bases between the two ends. CDR3 bases: TGTGCCACAGGGCGGGGACAGTCCTACGAGCAGTACTTC. It encodes CATGRGQSYEQYF.

This chain uses TRBV6-6 with TRBJ2-1, with D possibly TRBD2 on 5 matching bases. The CDR3 covers 15 residues. The V and J ends lost 4 bases and 0 bases respectively, with 10 bases between them. Germline V gene sequence: CDR1 MNHNY, CDR2 SVGAGI (reference sequence). DNA of the CDR3: TGTGCCAGCAGTTCACCGGGGAGCTCCTACAATGAGCAGTTCTTC. This sequence encodes CASSSPGSSYNEQFF.

This chain connects TRBV20-1 to TRBJ1-2; D not certain. V was shortened by 3 bases and J by 6 bases, with 8 bases between the two germline ends. This CDR3 has 11 amino acids. Germline CDR1 reads DFQATT; CDR2 reads SNEGSKA (reference sequence). The CDR3 loop reads CSASRFNGYTF. Here the CDR3 DNA reads TGCAGTGCTAGTAGGTTCAATGGCTACACCTTC.

This rearrangement joins TRBV6-6 to TRBJ1-1; D call uncertain. The CDR3 totals 11 residues. Per the germline V gene, CDR1 is MNHNY and CDR2 is SVGAGI (reference sequence). V dropped 5 bases and J dropped 9 bases, with 10 bases sitting between them. For the CDR3, the DNA is TGTGCCAGCAGTGAGGGTGGTAAAGCTTTCTTT. Its protein product is CASSEGGKAFF.

The rearrangement joins TRBV6-5 to TRBJ1-5; 7 nucleotides align to TRBD1. Per the germline V gene, CDR1 is MNHEY and CDR2 is SVGAGI. V lost 5 bases to trimming and J lost 7 bases; unmatched junction nucleotides: 11. The CDR3 extends over 15 amino acids. Here the CDR3 reads CASSADREECQPQHF. CDR3 nucleotide sequence: TGTGCCAGCAGTGCCGACAGGGAAGAATGCCAGCCCCAGCATTTT.

The V call is TRBV29-1, the J call TRBJ1-1, with D possibly TRBD1 on 5 matching bases. This CDR3 has 12 residues. Germline CDR1 reads SQVTM; CDR2 reads ANQGSEA. V was shortened by 3 bases and J by 7 bases, with 12 bases between the two germline ends. In nucleotides, the CDR3 is TGCAGCGTTGAGTCCCAGGGCGGTGAAGCTTTCTTT. Translation gives CSVESQGGEAFF.

About this clonotype itself: The germline gene is not matched at one end of the junction; a read error may be the cause. J is TRBJ1-1 and V is TRBV11-2; D not resolved. Germline CDR1 reads SGHAT; CDR2 reads FQNNGV. The CDR3 runs 11 residues. CDR3 in DNA: TGTGCCAGCAGCTTAGTGCGGCGGGAACGCTTT. Amino acids: CASSLVRRERF.

V usage is TRBV13 and J usage is TRBJ2-5; D uncertain. The CDR3 has 15 amino acids. Between the trimmed V and J ends, which lost 1 base and 2 bases, there was a span of 11 bases. In germline, CDR1 is PRHDT, CDR2 FYEKMQ (reference sequence). Here the CDR3 reads CASSLATRVQETQYF. The CDR3 coding sequence is TGTGCCAGCAGCTTAGCAACAAGGGTTCAAGAGACCCAGTACTTC.

The rearrangement uses TRBV3-1 and TRBJ2-7; D not resolved. The CDR3 contains 16 residues. Deletions cut 0 bases from V and 6 bases from J, with 18 bases between. CDR1 and CDR2 (germline): LGHDT, YNNKEL (reference sequence). This chain's CDR3 is CASSQDPASGALEQYF. Written as DNA, the CDR3 is TGTGCCAGCAGCCAAGATCCAGCTTCAGGCGCACTCGAGCAGTACTTC.

This clonotype has only one observation. The genes are TRBV5-6 and TRBJ2-6, with D tentatively TRBD1 (6 bases). Germline V lookup: CDR1 SGHDT, CDR2 YYEEEE. V was clipped by 1 base and J by 1 base, with 9 bases between them. This CDR3 has 16 amino acids. The CDR3 region is CASSLLRGSGANVLTF. The CDR3 bases are TGTGCCAGCAGCTTGCTCAGGGGATCTGGGGCCAACGTCCTGACTTTC.

This rearrangement joins TRBV11-2 to TRBJ1-3; D not certain. Germline V lookup: CDR1 SGHAT, CDR2 FQNNGV. V was clipped by 8 bases and J by 0 bases, with 14 bases between them. The CDR3 length is 15 residues. CDR3 DNA: TGTGCCAGCCGGAAATTTGGGAGCTCTGGAAACACCATATATTTT. Translated, it gives CASRKFGSSGNTIYF.

This chain links TRBV4-1 with TRBJ2-5; D perhaps matches TRBD2 (5 bases). The CDR3 covers 13 residues. Trimming took 4 bases from V and 2 from J, leaving 8 bases between them. Germline CDR1 and CDR2: MGHRA and YSYEKL. The CDR3 protein is CASSRSGQETQYF. CDR3 nucleotides: TGCGCCAGCAGCCGAAGCGGTCAAGAGACCCAGTACTTC.

The chain has TRBV13 and TRBJ2-1; TRBD1 agrees at 11 bases. Germline V gene data show CDR1 as PRHDT and CDR2 as FYEKMQ (reference sequence). The CDR3 length is 17 residues. The J segment lost 5 bases and the V segment lost 2 bases, leaving 8 bases of the junction unmatched. The CDR3, as DNA: TGTGCCAGCAGCTTACATCTGGGACAGGGGGGACACAATGAGCAGTTCTTC. Translated, it gives CASSLHLGQGGHNEQFF.

V and J are TRBV12-3 or TRBV12-4 and TRBJ2-1; TRBD1 aligns across 9 bases. The CDR3 consists of 15 residues. The V segment lost 8 bases and the J segment 3 bases; nucleotides outside the gene matches: 8. CDR3 sequence reads: CASARSDRGYNEQFF. CDR3 nucleotide sequence: TGTGCCAGCGCCCGGTCGGACAGGGGCTACAATGAGCAGTTCTTC.

The chain carries TRBV20-1 and TRBJ2-7; no clear D gene. The CDR3 extends over 12 amino acids. Per the germline V gene, CDR1 is DFQATT and CDR2 is SNEGSKA (reference sequence). The V gene lost 3 bases and the J gene lost 0 bases, with 6 bases spanning the gap. In nucleotides, the CDR3 is TGCAGTGCTAGTCAAGGCTCCTACGAGCAGTACTTC. It encodes CSASQGSYEQYF.

The chain links TRBV18 to TRBJ2-6; weak D call: TRBD1 (6 bases). V lost 8 bases, J lost 0 bases, and 20 bases lay in between. Germline CDR1 reads KGHSH; CDR2 reads LQKENI. The CDR3 contains 18 residues. CDR3 sequence (DNA): TGTGCCAGCCACAGAAGAGGACAGACTATCTCTGGGGCCAACGTCCTGACTTTC. Its protein is CASHRRGQTISGANVLTF.

CDR3 nucleotides: TGCAGTGCTACGGGGAGCACAGATACGCAGTATTTT. The encoded protein is CSATGSTDTQYF. The chain has TRBV20-1 and TRBJ2-3; a weak D match, TRBD2 (5 bases). V was cut by 4 bases and J by 0 bases, with 5 bases left in between. CDR3 length: 12 amino acids. From germline, CDR1 is DFQATT and CDR2 SNEGSKA (reference sequence).

This clonotype was seen only once. The V and J genes are TRBV7-6 and TRBJ1-3; D remains unclear. Per germline, CDR1 SGHVS and CDR2 FNYEAQ. This CDR3 is 12 amino acids long. V was cut by 4 bases and J by 3 bases, with 4 bases left in between. DNA for the CDR3: TGTGCCAGCAGCTCTGTTGGAAACACCATATATTTT. It translates to CASSSVGNTIYF.

This chain connects TRBV24-1 to TRBJ2-2, with D hard to call. The CDR3 covers 14 residues. The germline V and J ends were trimmed by 3 bases and 4 bases, with 8 bases remaining between them. Germline V gives CDR1 KGHDR, CDR2 SFDVKD. The CDR3 sequence: CATSDRQITGELFF. CDR3 coding DNA: TGTGCCACCAGTGATCGGCAGATCACCGGGGAGCTGTTTTTT.

The CDR3 reads CSATTTGFNSPLHF. In DNA, the CDR3 is TGCAGTGCCACAACCACAGGATTTAATTCACCCCTCCACTTT. The rearrangement uses TRBV20-1 and TRBJ1-6; D is possibly TRBD1 (5 bases). Germline lookup yields CDR1 DFQATT and CDR2 SNEGSKA (reference sequence). V gave up 6 bases and J gave up 6 bases, with 15 bases separating them. The CDR3 runs to 14 residues.

In the case of this clonotype: Sequence at one end of the junction differs from germline and may be a read error. This chain joins TRBV24-1 and TRBJ2-1; no firm D call. Germline assignment: CDR1 KGHDR and CDR2 SFDVKD. The length of the CDR3 is 15 residues. CDR3 sequence (DNA): TGTGCCACCAGTGATTTAAGGTACTCCCACAATGAGCAGTTCTTC. Translation gives CATSDLRYSHNEQFF.

The rearrangement joins TRBV20-1 to TRBJ2-7, with 8 bases lining up with TRBD2. The length of the CDR3 is 15 residues. Germline V gives CDR1 DFQATT, CDR2 SNEGSKA (reference sequence). The J segment lost 0 bases and the V segment lost 0 bases, leaving 4 bases of the junction unmatched. The CDR3 DNA follows: TGCAGTGCTAGAGATTCCGGGACTAGCTCCTACGAGCAGTACTTC. Residues: CSARDSGTSSYEQYF.

V and J are TRBV7-2 and TRBJ2-1; 7 nucleotides agree with TRBD1. The CDR3 totals 14 residues. After removal of 5 bases from V and 6 bases from J, the junction contained 7 bases not matched to a gene. The germline V gene has CDR1 SGHTA and CDR2 FQGNSA. The CDR3 DNA follows: TGTGCCAGCAGCCCGAGGGCAGGGGGCAATGAGCAGTTCTTC. Translation: CASSPRAGGNEQFF.

This clonotype was observed a handful of times. The V gene is TRBV20-1, the J gene TRBJ2-3, with 7 bases identical to TRBD2. With V trimmed by 5 bases and J by 4 bases, 9 bases remained unmatched. This CDR3 has 14 residues. CDR1 and CDR2 from the germline V gene are DFQATT and SNEGSKA (reference sequence). CDR3 in DNA: TGCAGTGCTCCAGCGGGATTTTGGTCAGATACGCAGTATTTT. It codes for CSAPAGFWSDTQYF.

The genes are TRBV25-1 and TRBJ1-1; TRBD1 matches at 8 bases. The V gene end was trimmed by 0 bases and the J gene end by 12 bases; junction bases not matched to a gene: 6. Germline CDR1 and CDR2: MGHDK and SYGVNS. The CDR3 loop spans 13 amino acids. The CDR3 region is CASSEYTGGETFF. CDR3 sequence (DNA): TGTGCCAGCAGTGAATATACAGGGGGTGAGACTTTCTTT.

The V call is TRBV20-1, the J call TRBJ2-7, with D unclear. There are 12 residues in the CDR3. Trimming removed 4 bases at V and 4 bases at J, with 11 bases between. CDR1 DFQATT and CDR2 SNEGSKA come from the germline V gene (reference sequence). The CDR3 bases are TGCAGTGCTAATCGTGAAGATTACGAGCAGTACTTC. Encoded protein: CSANREDYEQYF.